This record covers a single TCR beta chain. Naive CD8 cells comprised CD45RO-negative, CCR7-positively selected cells, excluding terminally differentiated effector memory CD45RA+ cells. CDR3 length: 13 amino acids. The germline CDR1 and CDR2 sequences are SNHLY and FYNNEI. V was cut by 3 bases and J by 5 bases, with 10 bases left in between. This entry comes from a study of shared clonotypes between healthy human individuals. Produced via immunoSEQ multiplex PCR; TCRdb's table is partial and in-frame only. The data hold about 2.1 million clones, with just over 90% observed a single time. This rearrangement joins TRBV2 to TRBJ2-5; D is unresolved. This TCR derives from a man aged 18 to 35 in good health. Some clones in this sample may be carry-over from other donors' samples. Sample: naive CD8+ T cells from PBMCs. The CDR3 protein is CASSDAFRETQYF. DNA for the CDR3: TGTGCCAGCAGTGATGCCTTTCGGGAGACCCAGTACTTC.